Each of the 19 T cell receptor beta chains below was sequenced from the same sample in a study of blood T cell repertoires in COVID-19. Here immunoSEQ multiplex PCR was the method, and the copy in TCRdb shows in-frame clones only, minus some. The sample lists just over 75,000 clones, about four fifths seen once, with 3% to 4.5% in the top ten. The sequenced material came from peripheral blood. Receptor source: a man between 45 and 60 years old with acute or convalescent COVID-19.

The chain links TRBV7-9 to TRBJ1-1; 7 bases line up with TRBD1. The germline V gene has CDR1 SEHNR and CDR2 FQNEAQ (reference sequence). V lost 3 bases and J lost 1; bases outside the gene matches: 11. This CDR3 contains 17 residues. The CDR3 region has the DNA TGTGCCAGCAGCTTGTCGAGGACAGGCGAACCGAACACTGAAGCTTTCTTT. It codes for CASSLSRTGEPNTEAFF.

The chain has TRBV21-1 and TRBJ1-5. TRBV21-1 is annotated as a pseudogene. The CDR3 has 12 amino acids. The CDR3 region has the DNA TGTGCCAGCAGCAATTCACGGGTGCCCCAGCATTTT. Translating gives CASSNSRVPQHF.

The chain combines TRBV7-2 with TRBJ1-3, with TRBD1 matching over 8 bases. J lost 3 bases, V lost 4 bases, and 5 bases had no gene match. Per germline, CDR1 SGHTA and CDR2 FQGNSA. The CDR3 runs to 15 residues. The CDR3 loop reads CASSSSRGRGNTIYF. The CDR3 DNA reads as TGTGCCAGCAGCTCTTCCAGGGGGCGTGGAAACACCATATATTTT.

A single count supports this clone. The chain recombines TRBV3-1 (or the pseudogene TRBV3-2) with TRBJ2-2, with D possibly TRBD1 on 6 matching bases. The germline CDR1 and CDR2 sequences are LGHDT and YNNKEL (reference sequence). CDR3 size: 16 residues. V was pared by 5 bases and J by 5 bases, with 18 bases between. The CDR3 loop reads CASSTLQGPGTGELFF. As DNA, the CDR3 is TGTGCCAGCAGCACATTACAGGGACCGGGGACCGGGGAGCTGTTTTTT.

The chain couples TRBV6-4 to TRBJ1-6; unclear D gene. The germline V and J ends were trimmed by 0 bases and 10 bases, with 7 bases remaining between them. The CDR3 has 13 residues. Germline V gene data show CDR1 as MRHNA and CDR2 as SNTAGT. CDR3 nucleotides: TGTGCCAGCAGTGACTCGGGAGGATCACCCCTCCACTTT. It yields the protein CASSDSGGSPLHF.

The V gene is TRBV19, the J gene TRBJ2-1; TRBD1 matches at 9 bases. Germline CDR1 and CDR2: LNHDA and SQIVND (reference sequence). Losses at the gene ends were 5 bases for V and 8 bases for J; bases not matched to a gene: 7. The CDR3 extends over 14 amino acids. The DNA of the CDR3 is TGTGCCAGTAGTTGGGACAGGGTAGTCGATGAGCAGTTCTTC. Protein: CASSWDRVVDEQFF. The entire variable domain, with the rest obtained from reference TRBV19 and TRBJ2-1, is as follows: DGGITQSPKYLFRKEGQNVTLSCEQNLNHDAMYWYRQDPGQGLRLIYYSQIVNDFQKGDIAEGYSVSREKKESFPLTVTSAQKNPTAFYLCASSWDRVVDEQFFGPGTRLTVL.

The chain combines TRBV19 with TRBJ2-7; tentative D call: TRBD2 (6 bases). V lost 2 bases and J 4 bases, leaving 15 bases between the germline ends. The CDR3 is 15 residues long. Germline V lookup: CDR1 LNHDA, CDR2 SQIVND (reference sequence). CDR3 residues: CASSIRASAGYEQYF. CDR3 nucleotide sequence: TGTGCCAGTAGTATACGGGCTAGCGCAGGGTACGAGCAGTACTTC.

The chain is built from TRBV7-2 and TRBJ2-3, with D tentatively TRBD2 (7 bases). V gave up 2 bases and J gave up 1 base, with 16 bases separating them. CDR1 and CDR2 (germline): SGHTA, FQGNSA. CDR3 length: 17 residues. DNA for the CDR3: TGTGCCAGCAGCTTACCCGAGGGGGGGTGGGGCACAGATACGCAGTATTTT. Its translation: CASSLPEGGWGTDTQYF.

This clone has more than one count but fewer than ten. Other DNA sequences within the sample encode an identical CDR3. CDR3 region: CASSPVHAGPNTGELFF. The CDR3 nucleotides are TGTGCCAGCTCACCGGTACATGCGGGACCGAACACCGGGGAGCTGTTTTTT. The V gene is TRBV18, the J gene TRBJ2-2; tentatively, D is TRBD2 (6 bases). V dropped 3 bases and J dropped 0 bases, with 14 bases sitting between them. The V gene's germline CDR1 is KGHSH and CDR2 LQKENI. CDR3 length equals 17 residues. The full variable domain, in which reference TRBV18 and TRBJ2-2 provide the parts outside the CDR3, is NAGVMQNPRHLVRRRGQEARLRCSPMKGHSHVYWYRQLPEEGLKFMVYLQKENIIDESGMPKERFSAEFPKEGPSILRIQQVVRGDSAAYFCASSPVHAGPNTGELFFGEGSRLTVL.

The V gene is TRBV29-1, the J gene TRBJ2-1; 8 positions match TRBD2. Germline V gene lookup returns CDR1 SQVTM and CDR2 ANQGSEA. V was clipped by 4 bases and J by 1 base; unmatched bases: 6. This CDR3 is built from 15 residues. In DNA form, the CDR3 reads TGCAGCGTTGCGTCGGGGACTAGATCCTACAATGAGCAGTTCTTC. Translating gives CSVASGTRSYNEQFF.

The chain uses TRBV6-1 and TRBJ1-2; D gene uncertain. In germline, CDR1 is MNHNS, CDR2 SASEGT. CDR3 length: 13 residues. The V gene lost 1 base and the J gene lost 4 bases, with 7 bases spanning the gap. DNA for the CDR3: TGTGCCAGCAGTGAAGGGGAGGTCTATGGCTACACCTTC. Translated, it gives CASSEGEVYGYTF.

V is TRBV6-2 or TRBV6-3 and J is TRBJ2-1; 7 bases are a match to TRBD1. The CDR3 has 17 amino acids. V trimming: 2 bases; J trimming: 2 bases; junction bases outside the gene matches: 9. CDR1 is MNHEY and CDR2 is SVGEGT in the germline V gene. The DNA of the CDR3 is TGTGCCAGCAGTTACCCACTACAGGGGTGGGCCTACAATGAGCAGTTCTTC. Its protein product is CASSYPLQGWAYNEQFF.

The sample holds a few counts of this clone. The V call is TRBV11-3, the J call TRBJ2-7; perhaps TRBD1 as D (6 bases). V gave up 1 base and J gave up 6 bases, with 13 bases separating them. This CDR3 has 14 amino acids. CDR1 is SGHNT, CDR2 YENEEA, per germline. CDR3 in DNA: TGTGCCAGCAGCTTAGGAACAGGGAGAGGCGAGCAGTACTTC. It encodes CASSLGTGRGEQYF.

The genes are TRBV21-1 and TRBJ1-5; no DNA check was done on the table's D call, TRBD1. TRBV21-1 counts as a pseudogene. CDR3 length equals 15 residues. This CDR3 reads CASSKRGTGVQPQHF. DNA of the CDR3: TGTGCCAGCAGCAAAAGGGGGACAGGCGTTCAGCCCCAGCATTTT.

This rearrangement joins TRBV10-3 to TRBJ1-1; D not resolved. The CDR3 totals 13 residues. Germline CDR1 and CDR2: ENHRY and SYGVKD. Trimming cost V 10 bases and J 1 base, with 13 bases left between them. The CDR3 protein is CATTPVKNTEAFF. The CDR3 coding sequence is TGTGCCACCACCCCGGTAAAGAACACTGAAGCTTTCTTT.

The chain has TRBV18 and TRBJ2-1; no firm D call. Trimming took 3 bases from V and 9 from J, leaving 6 bases between them. The CDR3 runs 11 residues. Germline loops: CDR1 KGHSH, CDR2 LQKENI. CDR3 sequence: CASSPEREQFF. In DNA form, the CDR3 reads TGTGCCAGCTCACCGGAGCGTGAGCAGTTCTTC. Using reference TRBV18 and TRBJ2-1 for the parts outside the CDR3, the full variable domain is NAGVMQNPRHLVRRRGQEARLRCSPMKGHSHVYWYRQLPEEGLKFMVYLQKENIIDESGMPKERFSAEFPKEGPSILRIQQVVRGDSAAYFCASSPEREQFFGPGTRLTVL.

The CDR3 bases are TGCGCCAGCAGCCAGGCACCCGGGGGGGCCCCCAACTATGGCTACACCTTC. It encodes CASSQAPGGAPNYGYTF. This rearrangement joins TRBV4-3 to TRBJ1-2, with D tentatively TRBD1 (6 bases). CDR1 and CDR2 (germline): LGHNA, YSLEER. The CDR3 sequence is 17 residues long. Trimming shortened V by 3 bases and J by 2 bases, and 19 bases separated the two germline ends.

This chain connects TRBV7-2 to TRBJ2-3, with D possibly matching TRBD2 (7 bases). Trimming removed 4 bases from V and 7 bases from J, with 18 bases in between. Per germline, CDR1 SGHTA and CDR2 FQGNSA. The CDR3 loop spans 15 amino acids. In DNA, the CDR3 is TGTGCCAGCAGCTATGGGGGGGCCGGGGGGAATACGCAGTATTTT. As protein: CASSYGGAGGNTQYF.

The table lists this clone with a few counts. V is TRBV6-5 and J is TRBJ1-2; 8 bases map to TRBD1. V shed 2 bases and J 8 bases; nucleotides not matched to a gene: 13. The CDR3 is 16 amino acids. Germline CDR1 and CDR2: MNHEY and SVGAGI. CDR3 nucleotide sequence: TGTGCCAGCAGTTACACAGATACAGGGGGATTAGGGGGCTACACCTTC. Protein: CASSYTDTGGLGGYTF.